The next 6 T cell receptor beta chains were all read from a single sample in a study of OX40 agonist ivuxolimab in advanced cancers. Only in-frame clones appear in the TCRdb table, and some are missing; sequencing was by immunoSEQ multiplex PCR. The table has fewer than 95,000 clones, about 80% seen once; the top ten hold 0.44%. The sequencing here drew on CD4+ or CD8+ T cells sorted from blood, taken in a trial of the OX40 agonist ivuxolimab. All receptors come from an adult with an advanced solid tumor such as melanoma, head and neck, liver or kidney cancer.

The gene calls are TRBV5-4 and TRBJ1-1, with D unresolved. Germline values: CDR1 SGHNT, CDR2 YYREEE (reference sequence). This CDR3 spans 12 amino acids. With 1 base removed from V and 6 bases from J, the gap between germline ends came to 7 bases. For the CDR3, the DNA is TGTGCCAGCAGCTTGTTGGATTCTGAAGCTTTCTTT. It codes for CASSLLDSEAFF.

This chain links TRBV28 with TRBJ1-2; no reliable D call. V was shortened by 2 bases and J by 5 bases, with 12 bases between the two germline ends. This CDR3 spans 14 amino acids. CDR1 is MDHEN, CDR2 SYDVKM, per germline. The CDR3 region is CASSLSWGWYGYTF. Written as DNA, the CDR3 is TGTGCCAGCAGTTTAAGTTGGGGATGGTATGGCTACACCTTC.

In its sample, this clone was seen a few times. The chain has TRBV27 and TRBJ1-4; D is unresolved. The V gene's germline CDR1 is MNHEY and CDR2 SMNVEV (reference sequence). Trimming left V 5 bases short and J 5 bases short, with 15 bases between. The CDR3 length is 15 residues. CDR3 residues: CASSPPGWINEKLFF. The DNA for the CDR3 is TGTGCCAGCAGTCCCCCCGGGTGGATAAATGAAAAACTGTTTTTT.

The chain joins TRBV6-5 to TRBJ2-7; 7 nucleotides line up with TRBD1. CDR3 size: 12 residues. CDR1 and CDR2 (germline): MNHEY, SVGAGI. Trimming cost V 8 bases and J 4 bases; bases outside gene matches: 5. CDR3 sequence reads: CASQDRAYEQYF. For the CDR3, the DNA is TGTGCCAGCCAAGACAGGGCTTACGAGCAGTACTTC.

For the CDR3, the DNA is TGCGCCAGCAGCATTTCTAGCGGGGGAAGGGAGACCCAGTACTTC. Encoded protein: CASSISSGGRETQYF. The rearrangement uses TRBV5-1 and TRBJ2-5; 10 nucleotides line up with TRBD2. Germline V gene data show CDR1 as SGHRS and CDR2 as YFSETQ. The ends lost 4 bases at V and 5 bases at J; junction bases unmatched: 8. CDR3 size: 15 residues. Full variable domain (rest looked up from reference TRBV5-1 and TRBJ2-5): KAGVTQTPRYLIKTRGQQVTLSCSPISGHRSVSWYQQTPGQGLQFLFEYFSETQRNKGNFPGRFSGRQFSNSRSEMNVSTLELGDSALYLCASSISSGGRETQYFGPGTRLLVL.

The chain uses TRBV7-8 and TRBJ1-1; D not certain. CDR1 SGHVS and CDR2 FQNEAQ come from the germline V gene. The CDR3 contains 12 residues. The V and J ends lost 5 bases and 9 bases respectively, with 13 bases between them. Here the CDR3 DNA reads TGTGCCAGCAGCCTAACAGCCCCAAAAGCTTTCTTT. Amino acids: CASSLTAPKAFF.